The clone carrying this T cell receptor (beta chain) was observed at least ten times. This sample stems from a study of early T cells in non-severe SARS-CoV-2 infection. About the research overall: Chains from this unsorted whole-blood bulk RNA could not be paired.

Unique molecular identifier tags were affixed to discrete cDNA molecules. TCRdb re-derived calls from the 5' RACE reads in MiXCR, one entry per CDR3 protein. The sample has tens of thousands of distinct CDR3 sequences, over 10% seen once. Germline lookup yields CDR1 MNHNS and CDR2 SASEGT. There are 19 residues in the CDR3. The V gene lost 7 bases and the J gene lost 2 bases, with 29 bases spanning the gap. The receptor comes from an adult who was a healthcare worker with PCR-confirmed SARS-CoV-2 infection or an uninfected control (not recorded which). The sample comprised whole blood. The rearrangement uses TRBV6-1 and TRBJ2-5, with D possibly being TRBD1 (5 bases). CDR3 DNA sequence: TGTGCCAGCAACCCTTCGTCCGTACTTCAGGGCCTCGGGCAAGAGACCCAGTACTTC. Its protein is CASNPSSVLQGLGQETQYF.